The 23 T cell receptor beta chains listed next were all sequenced from one sample in a study of cytomegalovirus exposure and HLA in healthy donors. The assay was immunoSEQ multiplex PCR, and TCRdb's table has in-frame clones only and misses some. Counted here are 43,000 or so clones, 80% to 95% occurring once; the ten biggest clones make up 5.6%. Sequences were obtained from PBMCs. The origin of the receptors is a man aged 18 to 29 in good health and CMV-seronegative.

The chain uses TRBV19 and TRBJ1-6; D is undetermined. The V end was cut by 1 base, the J end by 2 bases, with 6 bases between. The CDR3 is made up of 15 amino acids. CDR1 is LNHDA, CDR2 SQIVND, per germline (reference sequence). The CDR3 DNA sequence: TGTGCCAGTAGTATAGTGAGAACCTATAATTCACCCCTCCACTTT. This gives the protein CASSIVRTYNSPLHF.

This chain joins TRBV28 and TRBJ1-2, with 8 bases fitting TRBD1. Germline values: CDR1 MDHEN, CDR2 SYDVKM. The V gene end was trimmed by 4 bases and the J gene end by 7 bases; junction bases not matched to a gene: 2. The CDR3 has 12 residues. The CDR3 sequence is CASSSDRAGYTF. In DNA form, the CDR3 reads TGTGCCAGCAGTTCGGACAGGGCTGGCTACACCTTC.

CDR3 sequence reads: CASSLESSGGRGETQYF. The CDR3 bases are TGTGCCAGCAGCTTGGAATCTAGCGGGGGCCGGGGGGAGACCCAGTACTTC. This rearrangement joins TRBV5-4 to TRBJ2-5; 10 bases line up with TRBD2. After removal of 0 bases from V and 5 bases from J, the junction contained 10 bases not matched to a gene. The CDR3 loop spans 17 amino acids. Germline V gene sequence: CDR1 SGHNT, CDR2 YYREEE (reference sequence).

The genes are TRBV7-8 and TRBJ1-2, with 7 bases aligning to TRBD1. Germline CDR1 reads SGHVS; CDR2 reads FQNEAQ. V dropped 5 bases and J dropped 3; count of bases not matched to a gene: 3. The CDR3 is 13 residues long. Here the CDR3 reads CASSPGQDYGYTF. The DNA for the CDR3 is TGTGCCAGCAGCCCAGGACAGGACTATGGCTACACCTTC.

This rearrangement joins TRBV4-1 to TRBJ2-3; 8 bases are shared with TRBD2. The V gene end was trimmed by 1 base and the J gene end by 1 base; junction bases not matched to a gene: 1. CDR1 and CDR2 (germline): MGHRA, YSYEKL. The CDR3 sequence is 15 residues long. CDR3 sequence (DNA): TGCGCCAGCAGCCAAGTCGGGGGGGGCACAGATACGCAGTATTTT. This translates into CASSQVGGGTDTQYF.

The chain joins TRBV4-2 to TRBJ2-5; D unresolved. The CDR3 spans 14 residues. Trimming cost V 0 bases and J 2 bases, with 7 bases left between them. Germline V CDR1 and CDR2: LGHNA, YNFKEQ. CDR3 sequence (DNA): TGTGCCAGCAGCCAAGACCTACTACAAGAGACCCAGTACTTC. Translation gives CASSQDLLQETQYF.

The rearrangement joins TRBV18 to TRBJ1-2; 8 bases are a match to TRBD1. The CDR3 spans 14 residues. Germline trimming cut 2 bases from V and 7 bases from J; bases unmatched to any gene: 6. Per the germline V gene, CDR1 is KGHSH and CDR2 is LQKENI. CDR3 protein: CASSPGQGSLGYTF. DNA of the CDR3: TGTGCCAGCTCACCAGGACAGGGATCGCTTGGCTACACCTTC.

This rearrangement joins TRBV11-2 to TRBJ2-1; D not resolved. The CDR3 totals 16 residues. Per germline, CDR1 SGHAT and CDR2 FQNNGV. Trimming pared 2 bases from V and 2 bases from J, leaving 13 bases between. The CDR3 region is CASSLLLLTAYNEQFF. Here the CDR3 DNA reads TGTGCCAGCAGCTTACTATTATTAACGGCCTACAATGAGCAGTTCTTC.

The chain has TRBV7-6 and TRBJ2-1; D is unclear. The germline gives CDR1 SGHVS, CDR2 FNYEAQ. This CDR3 is 12 amino acids long. The V and J ends lost 1 base and 8 bases respectively, with 6 bases between them. As DNA, the CDR3 is TGTGCCAGCAGCTTAGTTCGGGATGAGCAGTTCTTC. It yields the protein CASSLVRDEQFF.

The chain uses TRBV30 and TRBJ2-5; 8 nucleotides line up with TRBD2. Germline V CDR1 and CDR2: GTSNPN, SVGIG (reference sequence). The CDR3 runs 15 residues. Trimming cost V 1 base and J 5 bases; bases outside gene matches: 9. CDR3 residues: CAWSGGTGGMETQYF. CDR3 DNA sequence: TGTGCCTGGAGTGGGGGGACGGGAGGGATGGAGACCCAGTACTTC.

The chain recombines TRBV5-6 with TRBJ2-3; 7 nucleotides match TRBD2. The CDR3 is 19 amino acids. Germline V gene sequence: CDR1 SGHDT, CDR2 YYEEEE. J was trimmed by 1 base and V by 1 base; bases with no gene match: 15. CDR3 DNA sequence: TGTGCCAGCAGCTTGAACCTGGGCGGGAGATGGTACGGCACAGATACGCAGTATTTT. Amino acid sequence: CASSLNLGGRWYGTDTQYF.

The rearrangement links TRBV19 to TRBJ2-2, with D perhaps matching TRBD1 (5 bases). Germline V gives CDR1 LNHDA, CDR2 SQIVND (reference sequence). Trimming left V 1 base short and J 6 bases short, with 12 bases between. CDR3 size: 15 residues. The CDR3 is CASSIAQGWAGELFF. The DNA of the CDR3 is TGTGCCAGTAGTATAGCCCAGGGTTGGGCCGGGGAGCTGTTTTTT.

V and J are TRBV10-2 and TRBJ1-6; D is perhaps TRBD1 (6 bases). With 6 bases removed from V and 0 bases from J, the gap between germline ends came to 21 bases. This CDR3 is built from 19 residues. The germline V gene has CDR1 WSHSY and CDR2 SAAADI. The CDR3 spells CASSRSWGGQSSYNSPLHF. The CDR3 nucleotides are TGCGCCAGCAGCCGCTCCTGGGGGGGGCAGAGCTCCTATAATTCACCCCTCCACTTT.

This clone ranks as medium-sized. The genes are TRBV29-1 and TRBJ2-7; maybe TRBD1 (6 bases). CDR1 SQVTM and CDR2 ANQGSEA come from the germline V gene. The CDR3 runs 13 residues. Deletions cut 7 bases from V and 0 bases from J, with 13 bases between. The CDR3, as DNA: TGCAGCGCGTCAGAGGACAGCTCCTACGAGCAGTACTTC. Its protein product is CSASEDSSYEQYF.

The rearrangement uses TRBV7-2 and TRBJ2-5, with D possibly being TRBD2 (6 bases). CDR1 and CDR2 (germline): SGHTA, FQGNSA. The CDR3 sequence is 15 residues long. V was shortened by 5 bases and J by 5 bases, with 18 bases between the two germline ends. The CDR3 region is CASSQMGGVGETQYF. For the CDR3, the DNA is TGTGCCAGCAGCCAGATGGGCGGGGTTGGGGAGACCCAGTACTTC.

This chain connects TRBV6-1 to TRBJ2-1; TRBD2 matches at 11 bases. V trimming: 6 bases; J trimming: 10 bases; junction bases outside the gene matches: 5. This CDR3 has 13 amino acids. Germline CDR1 reads MNHNS; CDR2 reads SASEGT. The CDR3 here is CASREGTSGEQFF. The DNA of the CDR3 is TGTGCCAGCAGGGAGGGGACTAGCGGCGAGCAGTTCTTC.

This sequence joins TRBV9 and TRBJ1-4; D remains ambiguous. This CDR3 spans 14 amino acids. V was shortened by 1 base and J by 7 bases, with 11 bases between the two germline ends. Germline CDR1 and CDR2: SGDLS and YYNGEE. The CDR3 is CASSVQSPGEKLFF. CDR3 nucleotide sequence: TGTGCCAGCAGCGTACAGTCACCGGGTGAAAAACTGTTTTTT. Using reference TRBV9 and TRBJ1-4 for the parts outside the CDR3, the full variable domain is DSGVTQTPKHLITATGQRVTLRCSPRSGDLSVYWYQQSLDQGLQFLIQYYNGEERAKGNILERFSAQQFPDLHSELNLSSLELGDSALYFCASSVQSPGEKLFFGSGTQLSVL.

This chain connects TRBV6-1 to TRBJ2-7; 7 nucleotides align to TRBD1. The V gene end was trimmed by 5 bases and the J gene end by 2 bases; junction bases not matched to a gene: 6. CDR3 size: 14 residues. Germline V gene sequence: CDR1 MNHNS, CDR2 SASEGT. The CDR3 DNA sequence: TGTGCCAGCAGTCCCCGGACAGGCCCCTACGAGCAGTACTTC. It specifies CASSPRTGPYEQYF.

The chain combines TRBV7-3 with TRBJ2-1; 10 bases map to TRBD2. The CDR3 loop spans 15 amino acids. CDR1 and CDR2 (germline): SGHTA, FQGTGA. Germline trimming cut 4 bases from V and 8 bases from J; bases unmatched to any gene: 8. The CDR3 is CASSSQRGGLDEQFF. The CDR3 DNA is TGTGCCAGCAGCTCGCAGCGGGGGGGCCTCGATGAGCAGTTCTTC.

The chain combines TRBV11-1 with TRBJ2-1, with D maybe TRBD2 (6 bases). V was shortened by 5 bases and J by 9 bases, with 17 bases between the two germline ends. This CDR3 is 14 amino acids long. Per germline, CDR1 SGHAT and CDR2 FQDESV (reference sequence). CDR3 loop: CASSDRGLGFEQFF. DNA of the CDR3: TGTGCCAGCAGCGACCGGGGACTGGGGTTTGAGCAGTTCTTC. Full variable domain (remainder filled in from reference TRBV11-1 and TRBJ2-1): EAEVAQSPRYKITEKSQAVAFWCDPISGHATLYWYRQILGQGPELLVQFQDESVVDDSQLPKDRFSAERLKGVDSTLKIQPAELGDSAMYLCASSDRGLGFEQFFGPGTRLTVL.

V is TRBV19 and J is TRBJ2-5, with 11 positions matching TRBD2. Germline lookup yields CDR1 LNHDA and CDR2 SQIVND (reference sequence). The CDR3 consists of 15 residues. The V segment lost 2 bases and the J segment 4 bases; nucleotides outside the gene matches: 3. DNA of the CDR3: TGTGCCAGTAGTATACTAGCGGGGGGATCAGAGACCCAGTACTTC. Amino acid sequence: CASSILAGGSETQYF.

The rearrangement joins TRBV19 to TRBJ2-5, with D uncertain. Trimming left V 3 bases short and J 8 bases short, with 7 bases between. The CDR3 consists of 11 residues. Germline V gives CDR1 LNHDA, CDR2 SQIVND (reference sequence). The CDR3 DNA reads TGTGCCAGTAGTATCGGAGTAACCCAGTACTTC. It is translated as CASSIGVTQYF.

This clone rates as medium-sized. This chain connects TRBV6-5 to TRBJ2-7; unclear D gene. Trimming stripped 0 bases from V and 3 bases from J, with 9 bases between. Germline CDR1 reads MNHEY; CDR2 reads SVGAGI. This CDR3 contains 14 residues. CDR3 sequence (DNA): TGTGCCAGCAGTTACTCACAGCCCGGCTACGAGCAGTACTTC. Translating it yields CASSYSQPGYEQYF.